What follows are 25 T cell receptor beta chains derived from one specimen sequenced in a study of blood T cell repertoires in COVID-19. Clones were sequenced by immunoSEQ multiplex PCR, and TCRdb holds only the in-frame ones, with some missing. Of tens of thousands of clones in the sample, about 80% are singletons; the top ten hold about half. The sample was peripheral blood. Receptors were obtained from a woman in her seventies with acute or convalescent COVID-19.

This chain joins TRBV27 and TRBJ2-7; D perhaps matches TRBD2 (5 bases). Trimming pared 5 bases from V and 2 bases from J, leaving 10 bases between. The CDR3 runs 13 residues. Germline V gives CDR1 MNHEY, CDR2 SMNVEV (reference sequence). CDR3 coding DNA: TGTGCCAGCAGTCTCGGGGAGACCTACGAGCAGTACTTC. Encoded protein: CASSLGETYEQYF.

The chain's CDR3 is CTSSQDTRRGCVEQFF. The CDR3 nucleotides are TGCACCAGCAGCCAAGATACTCGCAGGGGCTGTGTTGAGCAGTTCTTC. The rearrangement links TRBV1 to TRBJ2-1; the table's D call, TRBD1, has no DNA check behind it. TRBV1 corresponds to a pseudogene. The length of the CDR3 is 16 residues.

CDR3 coding DNA: TGTGCCAGCAGTTTAAAGGGCCAGGGCTACGAGCAGTACTTC. Amino acid sequence: CASSLKGQGYEQYF. The chain recombines TRBV27 with TRBJ2-7; TRBD1 is a possible D gene (5 bases). V lost 2 bases and J lost 3, with 11 bases in between. CDR3 length equals 14 residues. CDR1 is MNHEY and CDR2 is SMNVEV in the germline V gene (reference sequence).

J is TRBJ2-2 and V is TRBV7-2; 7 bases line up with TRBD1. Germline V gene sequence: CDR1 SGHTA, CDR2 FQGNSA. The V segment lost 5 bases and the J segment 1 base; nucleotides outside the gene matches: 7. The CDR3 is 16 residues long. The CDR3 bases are TGTGCCAGCAGCACGACAGGGTATGGGAACACCGGGGAGCTGTTTTTT. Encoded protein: CASSTTGYGNTGELFF.

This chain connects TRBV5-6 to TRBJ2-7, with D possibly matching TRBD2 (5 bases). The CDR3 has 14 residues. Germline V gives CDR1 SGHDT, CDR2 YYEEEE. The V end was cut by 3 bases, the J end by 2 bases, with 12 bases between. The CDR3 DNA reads TGTGCCAGCAGCTCCCCAGCGGAGCCCTACGAGCAGTACTTC. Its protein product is CASSSPAEPYEQYF.

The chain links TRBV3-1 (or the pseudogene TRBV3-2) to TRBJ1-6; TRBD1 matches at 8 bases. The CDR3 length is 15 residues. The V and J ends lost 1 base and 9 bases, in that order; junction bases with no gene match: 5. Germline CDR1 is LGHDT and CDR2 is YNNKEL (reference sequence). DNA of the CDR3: TGTGCCAGCAGCCAAGGGACAGGGAAAAGTTCACCCCTCCACTTT. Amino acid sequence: CASSQGTGKSSPLHF.

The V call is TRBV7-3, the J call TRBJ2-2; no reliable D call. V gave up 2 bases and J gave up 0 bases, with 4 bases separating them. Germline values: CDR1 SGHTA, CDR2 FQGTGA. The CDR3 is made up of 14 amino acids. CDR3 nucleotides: TGTGCCAGCAGCTTACTAGCGAACACCGGGGAGCTGTTTTTT. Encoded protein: CASSLLANTGELFF.

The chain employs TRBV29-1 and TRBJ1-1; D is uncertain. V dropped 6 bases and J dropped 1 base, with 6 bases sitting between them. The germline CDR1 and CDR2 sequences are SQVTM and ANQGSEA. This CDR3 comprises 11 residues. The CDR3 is CSVIQNTEAFF. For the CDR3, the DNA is TGCAGCGTGATACAGAACACTGAAGCTTTCTTT.

CDR3 nucleotides: TGTGCCAGCACGGGACTAGCGGGTCCCTCGGGGCAAGAGACCCAGTACTTC. Amino acid sequence: CASTGLAGPSGQETQYF. This chain connects TRBV5-6 to TRBJ2-5, with TRBD2 matching over 12 bases. V dropped 6 bases and J dropped 2; count of bases not matched to a gene: 11. Germline values: CDR1 SGHDT, CDR2 YYEEEE. CDR3 length equals 17 residues.

CDR3 region: CAISESSGSGGPSSYNEQFF. The CDR3 DNA sequence: TGTGCCATCAGTGAGTCGTCGGGTAGCGGGGGGCCGAGCTCCTACAATGAGCAGTTCTTC. V is TRBV10-3 and J is TRBJ2-1; TRBD2 matches at 10 bases. The CDR3 spans 20 residues. Germline trimming cut 0 bases from V and 0 bases from J; bases unmatched to any gene: 11. The V gene's germline CDR1 is ENHRY and CDR2 SYGVKD.

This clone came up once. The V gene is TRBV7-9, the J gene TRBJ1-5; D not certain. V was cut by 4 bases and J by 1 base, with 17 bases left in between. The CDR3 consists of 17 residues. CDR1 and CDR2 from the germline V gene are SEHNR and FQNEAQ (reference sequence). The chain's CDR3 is CASSSSLIPGSNQPQHF. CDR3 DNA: TGTGCCAGCAGCTCCTCTCTCATTCCCGGGAGCAATCAGCCCCAGCATTTT.

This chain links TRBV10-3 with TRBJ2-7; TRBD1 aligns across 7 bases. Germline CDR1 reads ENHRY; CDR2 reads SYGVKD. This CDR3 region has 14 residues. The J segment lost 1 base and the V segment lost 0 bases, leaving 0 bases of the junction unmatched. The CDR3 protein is CAISESTGSYEQYF. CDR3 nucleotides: TGTGCCATCAGTGAGTCGACAGGGTCCTACGAGCAGTACTTC.

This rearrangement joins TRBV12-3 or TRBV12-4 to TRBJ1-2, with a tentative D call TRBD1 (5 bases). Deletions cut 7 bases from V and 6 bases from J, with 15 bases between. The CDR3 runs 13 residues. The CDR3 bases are TGTGCCAGCACGCAGGGACTTTCAAATGGCTACACCTTC. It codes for CASTQGLSNGYTF.

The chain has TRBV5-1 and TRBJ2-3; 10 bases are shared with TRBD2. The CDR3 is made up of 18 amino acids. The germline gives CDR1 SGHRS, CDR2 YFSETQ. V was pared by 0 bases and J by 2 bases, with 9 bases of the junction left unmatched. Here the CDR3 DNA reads TGCGCCAGCAGCTTGGCGCCTAGCGGGAGTGTCGCCACAGATACGCAGTATTTT. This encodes CASSLAPSGSVATDTQYF.

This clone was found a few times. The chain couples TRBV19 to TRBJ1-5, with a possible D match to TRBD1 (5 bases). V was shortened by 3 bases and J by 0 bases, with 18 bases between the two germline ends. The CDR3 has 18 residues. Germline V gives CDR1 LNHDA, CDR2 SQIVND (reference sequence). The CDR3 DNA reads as TGTGCCAGTAGTATTGACAGTCTTTGGGGAAATAGCAATCAGCCCCAGCATTTT. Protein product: CASSIDSLWGNSNQPQHF.

The CDR3 is CASSISGDRGAEAFF. The CDR3 DNA follows: TGTGCCAGTAGTATATCTGGGGACAGGGGCGCTGAAGCTTTCTTT. This chain links TRBV19 with TRBJ1-1; 10 bases are a match to TRBD1. Germline CDR1 is LNHDA and CDR2 is SQIVND (reference sequence). The CDR3 is made up of 15 amino acids. The V and J ends lost 2 bases and 6 bases, in that order; junction bases with no gene match: 6.

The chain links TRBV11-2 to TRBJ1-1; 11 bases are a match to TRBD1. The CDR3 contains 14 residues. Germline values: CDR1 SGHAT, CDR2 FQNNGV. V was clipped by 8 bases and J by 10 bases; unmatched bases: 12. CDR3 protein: CASQKDRGRFGAFF. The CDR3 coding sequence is TGTGCCAGCCAAAAGGACAGGGGGCGCTTCGGAGCTTTCTTT.

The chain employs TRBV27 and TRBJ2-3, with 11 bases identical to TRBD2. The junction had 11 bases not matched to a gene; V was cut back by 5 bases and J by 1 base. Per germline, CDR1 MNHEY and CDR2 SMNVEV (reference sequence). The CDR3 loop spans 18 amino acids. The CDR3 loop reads CASSPRTSGSLRTDTQYF. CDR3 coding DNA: TGTGCCAGCAGTCCCCGGACTAGCGGGTCACTACGCACAGATACGCAGTATTTT.

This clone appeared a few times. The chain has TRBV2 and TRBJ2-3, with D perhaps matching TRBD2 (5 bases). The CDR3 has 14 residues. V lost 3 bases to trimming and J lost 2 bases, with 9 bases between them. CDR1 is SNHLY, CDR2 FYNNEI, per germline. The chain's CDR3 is CASSDSGNTDTQYF. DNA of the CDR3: TGTGCCAGCAGTGACTCCGGGAACACAGATACGCAGTATTTT. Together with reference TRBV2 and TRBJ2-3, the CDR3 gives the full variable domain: EPEVTQTPSHQVTQMGQEVILRCVPISNHLYFYWYRQILGQKVEFLVSFYNNEISEKSEIFDDQFSVERPDGSNFTLKIRSTKLEDSAMYFCASSDSGNTDTQYFGPGTRLTVL.

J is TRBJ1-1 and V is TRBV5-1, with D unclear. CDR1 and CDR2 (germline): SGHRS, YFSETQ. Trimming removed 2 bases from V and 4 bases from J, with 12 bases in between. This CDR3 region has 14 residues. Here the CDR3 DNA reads TGCGCCAGCAGCTTAACAGAATCCCGCACTGAAGCTTTCTTT. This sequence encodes CASSLTESRTEAFF.

Here the CDR3 reads CASSLGNPAGDTQYF. DNA of the CDR3: TGCGCCAGCAGCTTGGGAAATCCAGCGGGAGATACGCAGTATTTT. The chain has TRBV5-1 and TRBJ2-3, with D maybe TRBD2 (6 bases). This CDR3 is built from 15 residues. CDR1 is SGHRS and CDR2 is YFSETQ in the germline V gene. V was trimmed by 0 bases and J by 5 bases, leaving 13 bases between them.

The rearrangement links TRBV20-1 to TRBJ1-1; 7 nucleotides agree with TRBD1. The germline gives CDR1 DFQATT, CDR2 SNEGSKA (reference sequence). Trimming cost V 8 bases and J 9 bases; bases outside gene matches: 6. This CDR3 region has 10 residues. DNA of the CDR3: TGCAGTCCGTGGGACAGACAAGCTTTCTTT. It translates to CSPWDRQAFF.

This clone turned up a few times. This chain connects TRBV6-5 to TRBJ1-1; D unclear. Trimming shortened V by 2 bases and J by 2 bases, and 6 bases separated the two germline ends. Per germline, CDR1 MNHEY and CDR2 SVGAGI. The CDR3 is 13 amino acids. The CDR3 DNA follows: TGTGCCAGCAGTTACCAGTACAACACTGAAGCTTTCTTT. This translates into CASSYQYNTEAFF.

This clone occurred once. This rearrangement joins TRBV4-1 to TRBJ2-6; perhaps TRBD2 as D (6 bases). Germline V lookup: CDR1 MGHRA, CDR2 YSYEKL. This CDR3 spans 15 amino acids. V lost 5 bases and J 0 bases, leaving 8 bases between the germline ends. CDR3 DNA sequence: TGCGCCAGCAGCGCCGGGAGCTCTGGGGCCAACGTCCTGACTTTC. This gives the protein CASSAGSSGANVLTF.

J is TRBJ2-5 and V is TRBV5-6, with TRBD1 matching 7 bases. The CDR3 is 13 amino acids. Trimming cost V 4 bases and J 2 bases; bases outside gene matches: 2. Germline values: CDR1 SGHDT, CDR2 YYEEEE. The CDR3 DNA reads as TGTGCCAGCAGCGGGACAGCACAAGAGACCCAGTACTTC. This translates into CASSGTAQETQYF.